A selection of T cell receptor beta chains follows, all from one sample in a study of Ad26.COV2.S vaccination and SARS-CoV-2 variants. The repertoire was sequenced with immunoSEQ multiplex PCR; TCRdb's copy has only in-frame clones and lacks some. The sample has roughly 400,000 clones, around 90% seen once. Sequences were derived from peripheral blood, sampled in a trial of Ad26.COV2.S vaccine versus placebo. The receptor set was obtained from a person aged 18-65 years who received the Ad26.COV2.S COVID-19 vaccine or a placebo. Each CDR3 is given with its conserved first and last residue. The D gene is left open where the match is weak. Clone size is shown for a subset of rows, as once, few, many or a class of expanded clone.

j_call d_call v_call clone_size cdr3_aa cdr3_nt
TRBJ1-6 NA TRBV27 NA CASSLGGASSPLHF TGTGCCAGCAGTTTGGGGGGGGCAAGTTCACCCCTCCACTTT
TRBJ2-1 TRBD2 TRBV29-1 NA CSVPGTSSYNEQFF TGCAGCGTCCCCGGGACTAGCAGCTACAATGAGCAGTTCTTC
TRBJ2-5 NA TRBV28 NA CASRAEGLGETQYF TGTGCCAGCAGAGCCGAGGGACTTGGAGAGACCCAGTACTTC
TRBJ2-7 NA TRBV6-2/TRBV6-3 NA CASSYSRVYEQYF TGTGCCAGCAGTTACTCGCGGGTTTACGAGCAGTACTTC
TRBJ2-3 NA TRBV24-1 few CATGEFGTDTQYF TGTGCCACCGGGGAATTTGGGACAGATACGCAGTATTTT
TRBJ2-7 NA TRBV7-9 few CASSLPDEQYF TGTGCCAGCAGCTTGCCCGACGAGCAGTACTTC
TRBJ2-3 NA TRBV6-2/TRBV6-3 once CASSFTVDTQYF TGTGCCAGCAGTTTTACGGTGGATACGCAGTATTTT
TRBJ1-2 TRBD1 TRBV3-1/TRBV3-2 NA CASSQADRDGGYTF TGTGCCAGCAGCCAAGCGGACAGGGACGGTGGCTACACCTTC
TRBJ1-5 NA TRBV7-2 few CASSLGGWSNQPQHF TGTGCCAGCAGCTTAGGGGGGTGGAGCAATCAGCCCCAGCATTTT
TRBJ2-5 TRBD1 TRBV5-1 NA CASSSGTVQETQYF TGCGCCAGCAGCTCAGGGACAGTCCAAGAGACCCAGTACTTC
TRBJ1-5 TRBD1 TRBV4-3 NA CASSQGTGPLEPQHF TGCGCCAGCAGCCAAGGGACAGGTCCTTTGGAGCCCCAGCATTTT
TRBJ1-1 NA TRBV6-5 NA CASSITLDRPEAFF TGTGCCAGCAGTATAACCTTGGACAGACCTGAAGCTTTCTTT
TRBJ2-2 NA TRBV29-1 once CSVVQAVGTGELFF TGCAGCGTTGTTCAAGCGGTGGGCACCGGGGAGCTGTTTTTT
TRBJ2-7 NA TRBV7-9 NA CASSLRDLTYEQYF TGTGCCAGCAGCTTGAGGGACTTAACCTACGAGCAGTACTTC
TRBJ2-5 NA TRBV29-1 NA CSVRKGPETQYF TGCAGCGTTCGGAAAGGGCCAGAGACCCAGTACTTC
TRBJ2-1 TRBD2 TRBV6-5 NA CASMGLRNEQFF TGTGCCAGCATGGGACTAAGGAATGAGCAGTTCTTC
TRBJ1-6 NA TRBV3-1/TRBV3-2 once CASRASSYNSPLHF TGTGCCAGCAGGGCGAGCTCCTATAATTCACCCCTCCACTTT
TRBJ2-1 TRBD2 TRBV10-3 NA CAIRTSGRGNEQFF TGTGCCATCAGGACTAGCGGGAGGGGCAATGAGCAGTTCTTC
TRBJ1-6 NA TRBV11-2 NA CASSFNKADSPLHF TGTGCCAGCAGCTTCAATAAAGCGGATTCACCCCTCCACTTT
TRBJ1-2 NA TRBV4-1 NA CASSQDLHRGYTF TGCGCCAGCAGCCAAGACCTACATCGCGGCTACACCTTC
TRBJ2-4 NA TRBV3-1/TRBV3-2 NA CASITNREGRGFFSNIQYF TGTGCCAGCATCACGAATAGGGAAGGCAGGGGATTTTTTTCGAACATTCAGTACTTC
TRBJ2-1 TRBD2 TRBV6-4 NA CASSPSSGPGNEQFF TGTGCCAGCAGCCCCTCTAGCGGGCCGGGCAATGAGCAGTTCTTC
TRBJ1-4 NA TRBV27 NA CASTSTASFNEKLFF TGTGCCAGCACTTCGACGGCCTCATTTAATGAAAAACTGTTTTTT
TRBJ2-5 NA TRBV7-6 NA CASSLRDPEETQYF TGTGCCAGCAGCTTACGGGACCCCGAAGAGACCCAGTACTTC
TRBJ1-2 NA TRBV29-1 once CSVEDRELGRGKFGGYTF TGCAGCGTTGAAGATCGGGAGCTGGGAAGGGGAAAATTTGGTGGCTACACCTTC
TRBJ1-2 NA TRBV5-4 NA CASSLSGNYGYTF TGTGCCAGCAGCTTATCGGGGAACTATGGCTACACCTTC
TRBJ2-7 NA TRBV10-3 NA CATSRSRDTAGEQYF TGTGCCACCAGCCGCTCGCGGGACACCGCGGGGGAGCAGTACTTC
TRBJ2-1 TRBD2 TRBV28 NA CASTRRTSGNSYNEQFF TGTGCCAGCACCCGAAGGACTAGCGGGAATTCCTACAATGAGCAGTTCTTC
TRBJ2-7 NA TRBV28 few CASSPGDGYEQYF TGTGCCAGCAGTCCAGGGGACGGCTACGAGCAGTACTTC
TRBJ2-7 NA TRBV10-3 NA CAISVGGLGEQYF TGTGCCATCAGTGTGGGGGGATTGGGCGAGCAGTACTTC
TRBJ2-3 NA TRBV11-2 once CASSWSWAGNRDTQYF TGTGCCAGCAGCTGGAGTTGGGCAGGGAACAGAGATACGCAGTATTTT
TRBJ2-3 NA TRBV4-2 NA CASSQLPLHGRAPDTQYF TGTGCCAGCAGCCAACTACCATTACACGGACGGGCTCCAGATACGCAGTATTTT
TRBJ2-1 NA TRBV7-2 NA CASSLAIQPYDEQFF TGTGCCAGCAGCTTAGCGATCCAGCCGTATGATGAGCAGTTCTTC
TRBJ2-4 NA TRBV29-1 NA CSVEKLARNIQYF TGCAGCGTTGAAAAGCTAGCTAGGAACATTCAGTACTTC
TRBJ2-5 NA TRBV3-1/TRBV3-2 NA CASSSRGAETQYF TGTGCCAGCAGCTCTCGAGGAGCGGAGACCCAGTACTTC
TRBJ1-5 NA TRBV6-6 NA CASSPPDSRPAQHF TGTGCCAGCAGTCCTCCGGACAGCCGCCCAGCCCAGCATTTT
TRBJ2-7 TRBD1 TRBV7-8 NA CASSLEGGQGYEQYF TGTGCCAGCAGCTTAGAGGGCGGACAGGGCTACGAGCAGTACTTC
TRBJ2-5 NA TRBV4-3 NA CASSQETGLQETQYF TGCGCCAGCAGCCAAGAAACAGGGTTACAAGAGACCCAGTACTTC
TRBJ2-3 NA TRBV11-1 NA CASRPEGDLVPQYF TGTGCCAGCAGACCAGAGGGGGACTTAGTTCCGCAGTATTTT
TRBJ2-1 TRBD2 TRBV5-6 NA CASGRGGRQFF TGTGCCAGCGGCCGGGGCGGGAGGCAGTTCTTC
TRBJ2-5 TRBD1 TRBV10-2 NA CASSAWDRAPELQETQYF TGCGCCAGCAGTGCATGGGACAGGGCACCGGAGTTGCAAGAGACCCAGTACTTC
TRBJ1-6 NA TRBV30 once CAWSVGQGVNSPLHF TGTGCCTGGAGTGTGGGGCAAGGTGTTAATTCACCCCTCCACTTT
TRBJ2-3 NA TRBV7-3 NA CASSTLGTLSTDTQYF TGTGCCAGCTCAACGCTCGGGACTCTTAGCACAGATACGCAGTATTTT
TRBJ2-4 TRBD1 TRBV19 NA CASSPLLTGAAKNIQYF TGTGCCAGTAGTCCCCTACTCACAGGGGCGGCCAAAAACATTCAGTACTTC
TRBJ2-7 NA TRBV11-2 NA CASSRTGYEQYF TGTGCCAGCAGTAGGACGGGCTACGAGCAGTACTTC
TRBJ2-5 NA TRBV6-2/TRBV6-3 NA CASSYEPGETQYF TGTGCCAGCAGTTACGAGCCGGGGGAGACCCAGTACTTC
TRBJ1-5 TRBD1 TRBV5-5 NA CASSTLTGHDQPQHF TGTGCCAGCAGCACCCTGACAGGGCACGATCAGCCCCAGCATTTT
TRBJ1-2 NA TRBV24-1 NA CATSVGYNYGYTF TGTGCCACCAGTGTGGGGTATAACTATGGCTACACCTTC
TRBJ2-5 TRBD2 TRBV27 NA CASSPTRLAQETQYF TGTGCCAGCAGTCCCACCCGACTAGCCCAAGAGACCCAGTACTTC
TRBJ2-1 TRBD2 TRBV28 NA CASSFGGSLYNEQFF TGTGCCAGCAGTTTCGGCGGGAGCCTCTACAATGAGCAGTTCTTC
TRBJ2-7 TRBD2 TRBV27 NA CASSSPAGPPYEQYF TGTGCCAGCAGTTCCCCAGCGGGACCCCCCTACGAGCAGTACTTC
TRBJ1-2 NA TRBV19 few CASSIVGRFSHGYTF TGTGCCAGTAGTATAGTTGGCAGGTTTTCCCATGGCTACACCTTC
TRBJ1-2 NA TRBV12-3/TRBV12-4 NA CASSLGTAGGYTF TGTGCCAGCAGTCTAGGGACCGCAGGAGGCTACACCTTC
TRBJ2-2 TRBD2 TRBV29-1 NA CSVEAHGTSGLRGTGELFF TGCAGCGTTGAAGCGCACGGGACTAGCGGACTTCGTGGCACCGGGGAGCTGTTTTTT